This TCR beta chain was identified in a study of blood T cell repertoires in COVID-19. In the study overall: Whether acute or convalescent, the COVID-19 samples came from the United States, Italy and Spain. PBMCs, B-cell-depleted T cells, or T cells were the source of the cDNA or gDNA that made up the material.

In the original processing: Using reference gene primer amplification, nucleated cell counts were estimated. TCRdb's copy holds only in-frame clones and misses some; the assay was immunoSEQ multiplex PCR. V and J calls and clone size come straight from that table; D and trimming were deduced from the DNA. The table lists roughly 100,000 clones, roughly 82% of them singletons, with 3.5% to 5% in the top ten. Trimming shortened V by 3 bases and J by 1 base, and 7 bases separated the two germline ends. The germline gives CDR1 SGDLS, CDR2 YYNGEE. CDR3 length equals 13 residues. This TCR was sampled from a human donor in a cohort sampled during active COVID-19. This chain uses TRBV9 with TRBJ1-1; D uncertain. Sequenced sample: peripheral blood. The CDR3 DNA sequence: TGTGCCAGCAGCGAGAGTTGGAACACTGAAGCTTTCTTT. As protein: CASSESWNTEAFF.